This T cell receptor beta chain was documented in a study of ipilimumab plus nivolumab after autologous stem cell transplantation. Study observations and caveats: Authors suggest TCR repertoire, Treg phenotype and gut microbiota support further study.

This clone was observed a single time. Its antigen is undetermined. Ipilimumab, 1 mg/kg, started 14 to 28 days after autologous transplant. Patients got 3 mg/kg IV nivolumab weeks 1, 4, 7, 10, then biweekly through week 26. TCRdb's table, derived via immunoSEQ multiplex PCR, lists solely in-frame clones and lacks some. The top ten hold about 17% of the sample, which has around 13,000 clones, around 78% seen once. Trimming took 0 bases from V and 4 from J; bases not matched to a gene: 4. The germline V gene has CDR1 MNHNS and CDR2 SASEGT. The CDR3 extends over 16 amino acids. The V call is TRBV6-1, the J call TRBJ2-7; 12 nucleotides agree with TRBD2. The clonotype was recovered from a male donor with diffuse large B-cell lymphoma. Here the sequenced sample was PBMCs, taken in a trial of ipilimumab plus nivolumab as post-transplant consolidation. The CDR3, as DNA: TGTGCCAGCAGTGAAGCGCTAGCGGGAGGGAATTACGAGCAGTACTTC. As protein: CASSEALAGGNYEQYF.